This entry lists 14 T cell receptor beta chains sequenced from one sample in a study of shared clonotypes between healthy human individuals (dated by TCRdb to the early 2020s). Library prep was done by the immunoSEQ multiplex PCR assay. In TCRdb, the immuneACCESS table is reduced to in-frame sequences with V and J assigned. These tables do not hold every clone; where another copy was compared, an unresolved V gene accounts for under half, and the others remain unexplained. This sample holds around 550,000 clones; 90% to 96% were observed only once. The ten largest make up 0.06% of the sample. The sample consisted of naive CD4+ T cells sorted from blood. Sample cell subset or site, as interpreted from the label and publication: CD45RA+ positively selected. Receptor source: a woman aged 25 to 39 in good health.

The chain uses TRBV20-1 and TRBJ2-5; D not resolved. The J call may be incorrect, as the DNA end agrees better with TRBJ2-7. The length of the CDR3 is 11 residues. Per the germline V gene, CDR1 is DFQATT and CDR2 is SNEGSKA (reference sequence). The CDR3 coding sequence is TGCAGTGCTAGTATCTCCTACGAGCAGTACTTC. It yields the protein CSASISYEQYF.

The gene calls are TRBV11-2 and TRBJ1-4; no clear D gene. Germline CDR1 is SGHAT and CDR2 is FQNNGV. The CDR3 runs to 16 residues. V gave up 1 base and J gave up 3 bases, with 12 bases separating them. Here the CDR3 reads CASSLAPLAANEKLFF. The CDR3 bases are TGTGCCAGCAGCTTAGCCCCCCTCGCGGCTAATGAAAAACTGTTTTTT.

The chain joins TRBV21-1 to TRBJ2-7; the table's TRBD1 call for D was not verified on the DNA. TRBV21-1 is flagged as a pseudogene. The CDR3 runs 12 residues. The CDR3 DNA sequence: TGTGCCAGCAGCAAGTCATCCTACGAGCAGTACTTC. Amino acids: CASSKSSYEQYF.

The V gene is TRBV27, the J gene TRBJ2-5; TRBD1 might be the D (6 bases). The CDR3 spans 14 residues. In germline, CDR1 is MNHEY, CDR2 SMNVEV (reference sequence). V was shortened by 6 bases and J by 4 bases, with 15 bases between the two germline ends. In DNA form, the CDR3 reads TGTGCCAGCAGCTCGACAGGTCTTGTAGAGACCCAGTACTTC. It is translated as CASSSTGLVETQYF.

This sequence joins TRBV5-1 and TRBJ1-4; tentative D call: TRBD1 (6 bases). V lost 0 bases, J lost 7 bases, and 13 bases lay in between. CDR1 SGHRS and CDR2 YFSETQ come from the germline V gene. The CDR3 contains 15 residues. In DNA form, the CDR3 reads TGCGCCAGCAGCTTGGGCAGGGGAGTGGGTGAAAAACTGTTTTTT. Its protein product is CASSLGRGVGEKLFF. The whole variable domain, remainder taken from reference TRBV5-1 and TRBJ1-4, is KAGVTQTPRYLIKTRGQQVTLSCSPISGHRSVSWYQQTPGQGLQFLFEYFSETQRNKGNFPGRFSGRQFSNSRSEMNVSTLELGDSALYLCASSLGRGVGEKLFFGSGTQLSVL.

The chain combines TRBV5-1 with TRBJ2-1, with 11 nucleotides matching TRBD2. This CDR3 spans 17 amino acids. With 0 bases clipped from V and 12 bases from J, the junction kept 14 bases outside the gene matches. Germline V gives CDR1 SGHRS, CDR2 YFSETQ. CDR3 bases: TGCGCCAGCAGCTTGGGTGCCGGGACTAGCGGTATAAGTATGCAGTTCTTC. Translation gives CASSLGAGTSGISMQFF.

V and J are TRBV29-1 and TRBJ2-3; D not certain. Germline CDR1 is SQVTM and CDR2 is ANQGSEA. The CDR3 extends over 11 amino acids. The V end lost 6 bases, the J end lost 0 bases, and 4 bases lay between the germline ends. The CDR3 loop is CSVSSTDTQYF. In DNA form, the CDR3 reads TGCAGCGTCTCAAGCACAGATACGCAGTATTTT.

The CDR3 nucleotides are TGCGCCAGCAGTCGTACTAGCGGGCGATCATACAATGAGCAGTTCTTC. Amino acid sequence: CASSRTSGRSYNEQFF. The chain has TRBV23-1 and TRBJ2-1, with 9 bases that match TRBD2. TRBV23-1 falls under the ORF class, with uncertain function. The CDR3 consists of 16 residues. With V trimmed by 4 bases and J by 4 bases, 8 bases remained unmatched.

The CDR3, as DNA: TGTGCCACCTCCCGACAGTATAATGAAAAACTGTTTTTT. Amino acid sequence: CATSRQYNEKLFF. The V call is TRBV28, the J call TRBJ1-4; D is possibly TRBD1 (5 bases). V gave up 10 bases and J gave up 4 bases, with 13 bases separating them. The CDR3 has 13 amino acids. Looked up from germline, CDR1 is MDHEN and CDR2 is SYDVKM.

The chain's CDR3 is CASSDVTGTGNQPQHF. The DNA for the CDR3 is TGTGCCAGCAGCGACGTAACCGGGACAGGCAATCAGCCCCAGCATTTT. This chain links TRBV5-8 with TRBJ1-5; 7 nucleotides align to TRBD1. CDR3 length equals 16 residues. V lost 4 bases to trimming and J lost 2 bases; unmatched junction nucleotides: 9. Germline V gives CDR1 SGHTS, CDR2 YDEGEE.

The CDR3 nucleotides are TGCGCCAGCAGCTTGGTCGTTTCCTCTGGAAACACCATATATTTT. It codes for CASSLVVSSGNTIYF. This chain connects TRBV5-1 to TRBJ1-3, with D unclear. Germline-derived CDR1 and CDR2 are SGHRS and YFSETQ. V gave up 0 bases and J gave up 0 bases, with 7 bases separating them. This CDR3 contains 15 residues.

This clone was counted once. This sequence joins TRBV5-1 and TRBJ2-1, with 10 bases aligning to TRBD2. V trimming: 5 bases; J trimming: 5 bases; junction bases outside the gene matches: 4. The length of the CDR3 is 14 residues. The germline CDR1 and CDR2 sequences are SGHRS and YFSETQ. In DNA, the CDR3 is TGCGCCAGCAGTAGACTAGCGGGCAACAATGAGCAGTTCTTC. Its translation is CASSRLAGNNEQFF. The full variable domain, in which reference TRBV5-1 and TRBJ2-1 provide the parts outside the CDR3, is KAGVTQTPRYLIKTRGQQVTLSCSPISGHRSVSWYQQTPGQGLQFLFEYFSETQRNKGNFPGRFSGRQFSNSRSEMNVSTLELGDSALYLCASSRLAGNNEQFFGPGTRLTVL.

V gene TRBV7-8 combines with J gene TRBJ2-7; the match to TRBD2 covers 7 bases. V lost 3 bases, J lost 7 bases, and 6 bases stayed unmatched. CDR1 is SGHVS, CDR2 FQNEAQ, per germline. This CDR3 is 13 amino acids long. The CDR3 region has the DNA TGTGCCAGCAGCTTTCTAGCGGTAAGAGAGCAGTACTTC. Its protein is CASSFLAVREQYF.

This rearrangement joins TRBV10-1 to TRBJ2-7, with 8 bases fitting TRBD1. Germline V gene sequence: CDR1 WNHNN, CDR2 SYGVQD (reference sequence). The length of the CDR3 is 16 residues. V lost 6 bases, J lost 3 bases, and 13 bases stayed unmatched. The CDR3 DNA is TGCGCCAGCAGAAAAATAACAGGGGGAGGACGCTACGAGCAGTACTTC. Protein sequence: CASRKITGGGRYEQYF.